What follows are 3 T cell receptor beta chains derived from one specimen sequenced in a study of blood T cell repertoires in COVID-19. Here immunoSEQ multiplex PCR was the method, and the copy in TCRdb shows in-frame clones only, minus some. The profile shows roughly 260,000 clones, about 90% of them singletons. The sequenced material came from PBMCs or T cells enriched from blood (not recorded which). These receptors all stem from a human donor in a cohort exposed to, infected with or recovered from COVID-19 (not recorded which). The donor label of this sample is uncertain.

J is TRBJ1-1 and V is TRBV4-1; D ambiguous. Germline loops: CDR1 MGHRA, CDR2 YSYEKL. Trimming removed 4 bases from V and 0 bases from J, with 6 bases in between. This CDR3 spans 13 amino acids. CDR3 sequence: CASSPLVNTEAFF. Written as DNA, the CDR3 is TGCGCCAGCAGCCCTTTAGTGAACACTGAAGCTTTCTTT.

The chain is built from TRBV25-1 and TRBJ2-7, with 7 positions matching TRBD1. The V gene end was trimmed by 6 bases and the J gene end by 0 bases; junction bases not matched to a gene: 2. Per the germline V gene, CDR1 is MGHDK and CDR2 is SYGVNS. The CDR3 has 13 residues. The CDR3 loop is CASRGDSSYEQYF. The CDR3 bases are TGTGCCAGCAGGGGGGACAGCTCCTACGAGCAGTACTTC.

CDR3 sequence (DNA): TGTGCCAGCAGTTCCGGAGGGACAGGGCAATCACCCCTCCACTTT. Amino acids: CASSSGGTGQSPLHF. J is TRBJ1-6 and V is TRBV6-5, with 9 bases lining up with TRBD1. V trimming: 4 bases; J trimming: 10 bases; junction bases outside the gene matches: 8. The germline CDR1 and CDR2 sequences are MNHEY and SVGAGI. The CDR3 covers 15 residues.